One sample yielded the 23 T cell receptor beta chains listed below, sequenced in a study of glioma-infiltrating T cells after dendritic cell vaccination. Produced via immunoSEQ multiplex PCR; TCRdb's table is partial and in-frame only. The data hold roughly 90,000 clones, with 86% observed a single time. The source material was blood, sampled before dendritic cell vaccination. These receptors were obtained from a human donor with glioblastoma.

The V gene is TRBV5-8, the J gene TRBJ1-2, with D possibly being TRBD1 (6 bases). CDR1 SGHTS and CDR2 YDEGEE come from the germline V gene. Trimming removed 0 bases at V and 8 bases at J, with 17 bases between. This CDR3 spans 15 amino acids. CDR3 amino acids: CASSLVGQGPYGYTF. CDR3 nucleotides: TGTGCCAGCAGCTTGGTAGGGCAGGGGCCCTACGGCTACACCTTC.

This chain uses TRBV4-2 with TRBJ2-7, with 10 positions matching TRBD2. Per the germline V gene, CDR1 is LGHNA and CDR2 is YNFKEQ. CDR3 length: 15 residues. Trimming removed 3 bases from V and 2 bases from J; junction bases left unmatched: 4. The CDR3 region has the DNA TGTGCCAGCAGCCAGAGCGGGAGGGGGACCTACGAGCAGTACTTC. Its translation is CASSQSGRGTYEQYF.

The chain employs TRBV7-6 and TRBJ1-1; 7 nucleotides line up with TRBD1. The CDR3 totals 13 residues. Germline loops: CDR1 SGHVS, CDR2 FNYEAQ. With V trimmed by 5 bases and J by 6 bases, 6 bases remained unmatched. The CDR3 DNA reads TGTGCCAGCAGCCCAATCGACAGGGCTGAAGCTTTCTTT. Protein product: CASSPIDRAEAFF.

The genes are TRBV2 and TRBJ1-2; D remains unclear. This CDR3 has 17 residues. The V gene lost 5 bases and the J gene lost 0 bases, with 19 bases spanning the gap. Germline loops: CDR1 SNHLY, CDR2 FYNNEI. The CDR3 nucleotides are TGTGCCAGCAGTCGAACACCCGGACGGGAAGCTAACTATGGCTACACCTTC. This gives the protein CASSRTPGREANYGYTF.

The CDR3 bases are TGTGCCAGCAGTCACGGGGACAGGGGGAGCAATCAGCCCCAGCATTTT. Translation: CASSHGDRGSNQPQHF. The chain recombines TRBV28 with TRBJ1-5; TRBD1 agrees at 11 bases. The J segment lost 1 base and the V segment lost 5 bases, leaving 4 bases of the junction unmatched. This CDR3 contains 16 residues. Looked up from germline, CDR1 is MDHEN and CDR2 is SYDVKM.

The J gene is TRBJ2-7, the V gene TRBV5-1; 9 positions agree with TRBD1. The CDR3 is 15 amino acids. From germline, CDR1 is SGHRS and CDR2 YFSETQ. Unmatched junction bases numbered 4, after V lost 3 bases and J lost 0 bases. The CDR3 coding sequence is TGCGCCAGCAGCTCCGGACAGGGGTCCTCCTACGAGCAGTACTTC. It is translated as CASSSGQGSSYEQYF. Drawing the rest from reference TRBV5-1 and TRBJ2-7, the complete variable domain is KAGVTQTPRYLIKTRGQQVTLSCSPISGHRSVSWYQQTPGQGLQFLFEYFSETQRNKGNFPGRFSGRQFSNSRSEMNVSTLELGDSALYLCASSSGQGSSYEQYFGPGTRLTVT.

The rearrangement uses TRBV13 and TRBJ2-1; 8 bases agree with TRBD2. Trimming removed 8 bases from V and 5 bases from J; junction bases left unmatched: 11. Germline CDR1 is PRHDT and CDR2 is FYEKMQ (reference sequence). The CDR3 has 15 residues. The CDR3 spells CASGFGRATDNEQFF. In DNA, the CDR3 is TGTGCCAGCGGGTTCGGGAGGGCCACCGACAATGAGCAGTTCTTC.

This clone was counted between two and nine times. J is TRBJ1-2 and V is TRBV6-6, with 8 positions matching TRBD1. CDR3 length equals 16 residues. J was trimmed by 9 bases and V by 3 bases; bases with no gene match: 15. Germline V gives CDR1 MNHNY, CDR2 SVGAGI (reference sequence). The CDR3 sequence: CASSYNGGQEVSSYTF. CDR3 in DNA: TGTGCCAGCAGTTATAATGGGGGACAGGAGGTATCGAGCTACACCTTC.

The chain couples TRBV19 to TRBJ2-5, with D tentatively TRBD2 (6 bases). Germline V gene sequence: CDR1 LNHDA, CDR2 SQIVND (reference sequence). This CDR3 region has 16 residues. V gave up 1 base and J gave up 2 bases, with 14 bases separating them. Here the CDR3 DNA reads TGTGCCAGTAGTATAGGCCCAGGACGGGAGCAAGAGACCCAGTACTTC. Translated: CASSIGPGREQETQYF.

The chain has TRBV28 and TRBJ1-2; 9 positions match TRBD1. The CDR3 loop spans 15 amino acids. The ends lost 4 bases at V and 4 bases at J; junction bases unmatched: 7. Germline V lookup: CDR1 MDHEN, CDR2 SYDVKM. CDR3 sequence: CASSSTGGSSYGYTF. In DNA, the CDR3 is TGTGCCAGCAGTTCAACAGGGGGCTCCAGCTATGGCTACACCTTC.

This sequence joins TRBV2 and TRBJ1-5; weak D call: TRBD1 (6 bases). V lost 6 bases to trimming and J lost 3 bases, with 12 bases between them. The germline V gene has CDR1 SNHLY and CDR2 FYNNEI. CDR3 length: 14 amino acids. CDR3 residues: CASSRDTNNQPQHF. In DNA form, the CDR3 reads TGTGCCAGCAGCCGGGACACCAACAATCAGCCCCAGCATTTT.

The rearrangement joins TRBV28 to TRBJ2-1, with TRBD2 matching over 12 bases. Germline CDR1 is MDHEN and CDR2 is SYDVKM. This CDR3 contains 15 residues. The junction had 7 bases not matched to a gene; V was cut back by 6 bases and J by 7 bases. In DNA, the CDR3 is TGTGCCAGCAGCAACCTAGCGGGAGGGCAAAATGAGCAGTTCTTC. Protein sequence: CASSNLAGGQNEQFF.

The chain is built from TRBV18 and TRBJ2-5; maybe TRBD1 (6 bases). Germline V gene sequence: CDR1 KGHSH, CDR2 LQKENI. The CDR3 contains 15 residues. The V end lost 3 bases, the J end lost 4 bases, and 15 bases lay between the germline ends. The CDR3: CASSPLDSQGETQYF. The CDR3 nucleotides are TGTGCCAGCTCACCTTTGGACAGTCAGGGAGAGACCCAGTACTTC.

The chain links TRBV9 to TRBJ1-2, with 10 bases fitting TRBD1. Per germline, CDR1 SGDLS and CDR2 YYNGEE. The CDR3 is 16 amino acids. The V segment lost 3 bases and the J segment 6 bases; nucleotides outside the gene matches: 11. For the CDR3, the DNA is TGTGCCAGCAGCGAGGGACAGGGGCCCGGCGCCGATGGCTACACCTTC. It codes for CASSEGQGPGADGYTF.

This clone showed up just a few times. The rearrangement uses TRBV25-1 and TRBJ2-5; D possibly corresponds to TRBD1 (6 bases). The CDR3 spans 14 residues. Trimming pared 3 bases from V and 4 bases from J, leaving 12 bases between. Germline V lookup: CDR1 MGHDK, CDR2 SYGVNS. The CDR3 nucleotides read TGTGCCAGCAGTGATACAGGGCGGGTAGAGACCCAGTACTTC. Its protein product is CASSDTGRVETQYF.

The chain joins TRBV7-9 to TRBJ1-1; D is perhaps TRBD1 (5 bases). The ends were cut back, 6 bases at V and 0 bases at J, with 17 bases in the middle. The CDR3 runs to 16 residues. Per germline, CDR1 SEHNR and CDR2 FQNEAQ (reference sequence). The CDR3 spells CASSGKGGVLNTEAFF. The CDR3 DNA sequence: TGTGCCAGCAGTGGAAAGGGAGGGGTTTTGAACACTGAAGCTTTCTTT. The full variable domain, its missing parts supplied by reference TRBV7-9 and TRBJ1-1, is DTGVSQNPRHKITKRGQNVTFRCDPISEHNRLYWYRQTLGQGPEFLTYFQNEAQLEKSRLLSDRFSAERPKGSFSTLEIQRTEQGDSAMYLCASSGKGGVLNTEAFFGQGTRLTVV.

The chain is built from TRBV7-9 and TRBJ2-7, with TRBD1 identical over 8 bases. The CDR3 has 15 residues. Germline V gene lookup returns CDR1 SEHNR and CDR2 FQNEAQ (reference sequence). The trim removed 6 bases at V and 4 bases at J, leaving 11 bases unmatched. The CDR3 loop reads CASSPDREIGYEQYF. The CDR3 DNA follows: TGTGCCAGCAGTCCGGACAGGGAAATTGGGTACGAGCAGTACTTC.

The J gene is TRBJ2-5, the V gene TRBV5-8; 11 bases agree with TRBD2. Germline CDR1 is SGHTS and CDR2 is YDEGEE. The CDR3 contains 14 residues. V dropped 0 bases and J dropped 9; count of bases not matched to a gene: 4. The CDR3 coding sequence is TGTGCCAGCAGCTTGGGACTAGCGGGGATATCCCAGTACTTC. Protein: CASSLGLAGISQYF.

A remark on this clone: The same CDR3 can be traced to other DNA sequences in this sample. The chain uses TRBV5-1 and TRBJ2-3; no clear D gene. The V end was cut by 0 bases, the J end by 1 base, with 3 bases between. The CDR3 covers 13 residues. The germline CDR1 and CDR2 sequences are SGHRS and YFSETQ. This CDR3 is CASSLAGTDTQYF. CDR3 nucleotide sequence: TGCGCCAGCAGCTTGGCTGGCACAGATACGCAGTATTTT.

The chain links TRBV18 to TRBJ2-7; possible D gene TRBD2, 5 bases. There are 13 residues in the CDR3. Trimming shortened V by 3 bases and J by 0 bases, and 6 bases separated the two germline ends. Germline V CDR1 and CDR2: KGHSH, LQKENI. CDR3 coding DNA: TGTGCCAGCTCACCTAGCGTCTCCTACGAGCAGTACTTC. As protein: CASSPSVSYEQYF.

The chain combines TRBV7-9 with TRBJ2-5; weak D call: TRBD1 (5 bases). The better agreement between TRBJ2-7 and the DNA end casts doubt on the J call. The CDR3 is 15 residues long. CDR1 is SEHNR and CDR2 is FQNEAQ in the germline V gene (reference sequence). This CDR3 is CASSHNRLGYYEQYF. The CDR3 bases are TGTGCCAGCAGCCATAACAGGCTGGGCTACTACGAGCAGTACTTC.

J is TRBJ1-2 and V is TRBV7-2; D ambiguous. Germline-derived CDR1 and CDR2 are SGHTA and FQGNSA. V was clipped by 4 bases and J by 0 bases, with 12 bases between them. The length of the CDR3 is 15 residues. CDR3 nucleotides: TGTGCCAGCAGCTCCTCGAGACTAACTAACTATGGCTACACCTTC. Amino acids: CASSSSRLTNYGYTF.

J is TRBJ2-2 and V is TRBV29-1; no clear D. There are 14 residues in the CDR3. Trimming stripped 3 bases from V and 0 bases from J, with 8 bases between. The germline V gene has CDR1 SQVTM and CDR2 ANQGSEA. The CDR3 DNA reads as TGCAGCGTTGATATCCCAGCGAACACCGGGGAGCTGTTTTTT. It translates to CSVDIPANTGELFF.